This passage covers 32 T cell receptor beta chains from one sample sequenced in a study of control samples from healthy donors and cancer patients. Libraries were prepared by immunoSEQ multiplex PCR; TCRdb keeps only in-frame clonotypes and omits some of them. The table shows 95,000 to 150,000 clones, with more than 85% occurring only once. The specimen was blood. Receptors were obtained from a woman in her late teens or twenties in good health.

The chain uses TRBV15 and TRBJ2-4; 14 bases map to TRBD2. With 0 bases clipped from V and 1 base from J, the junction kept 5 bases outside the gene matches. This CDR3 spans 19 amino acids. CDR1 and CDR2 from the germline V gene are LNHNV and YYDKDF (reference sequence). CDR3 DNA sequence: TGTGCCACCAGCAGAGAGGGACTAGCGGGAGTTACGGCCAAAAACATTCAGTACTTC. Translated, it gives CATSREGLAGVTAKNIQYF.

The genes are TRBV2 and TRBJ2-2; TRBD2 aligns across 9 bases. The CDR3 is 16 residues long. J was trimmed by 2 bases and V by 3 bases; bases with no gene match: 4. Germline V gene sequence: CDR1 SNHLY, CDR2 FYNNEI. In nucleotides, the CDR3 is TGTGCCAGCAGTGAGCCTAGCGGGGTAAACACCGGGGAGCTGTTTTTT. This translates into CASSEPSGVNTGELFF. Supplemented by reference TRBV2 and TRBJ2-2, the full variable domain reads EPEVTQTPSHQVTQMGQEVILRCVPISNHLYFYWYRQILGQKVEFLVSFYNNEISEKSEIFDDQFSVERPDGSNFTLKIRSTKLEDSAMYFCASSEPSGVNTGELFFGEGSRLTVL.

The gene calls are TRBV2 and TRBJ2-1, with 10 bases that match TRBD2. CDR3 size: 18 residues. V was clipped by 3 bases and J by 5 bases; unmatched bases: 13. Germline CDR1 and CDR2: SNHLY and FYNNEI. The CDR3 here is CASSDDLTGTSVDNEQFF. In nucleotides, the CDR3 is TGTGCCAGCAGTGACGATTTGACCGGGACTAGCGTAGACAATGAGCAGTTCTTC.

The J gene is TRBJ2-3, the V gene TRBV9, with TRBD2 matching 14 bases. CDR1 SGDLS and CDR2 YYNGEE come from the germline V gene. This CDR3 region has 18 residues. Trimming took 4 bases from V and 2 from J; bases not matched to a gene: 9. The CDR3 DNA reads TGTGCCAGCAGCTCCAGGGGGACTAGCGGGAGCCCCACAGATACGCAGTATTTT. Translating gives CASSSRGTSGSPTDTQYF.

The chain combines TRBV29-1 with TRBJ2-7; tentative D call: TRBD2 (7 bases). This CDR3 region has 14 residues. Looked up from germline, CDR1 is SQVTM and CDR2 is ANQGSEA. V lost 6 bases, J lost 0 bases, and 15 bases lay in between. The DNA of the CDR3 is TGCAGCGTCCCCGGAGGGGGGGCCTCCTACGAGCAGTACTTC. It specifies CSVPGGGASYEQYF.

The J gene is TRBJ1-6, the V gene TRBV9; 7 bases are shared with TRBD1. The CDR3 contains 18 residues. The V gene's germline CDR1 is SGDLS and CDR2 YYNGEE. V trimming: 2 bases; J trimming: 7 bases; junction bases outside the gene matches: 15. CDR3 DNA: TGTGCCAGCAGCGTCCTCCCAGGGGGGGACGGCGGCAATTCACCCCTCCACTTT. Its translation: CASSVLPGGDGGNSPLHF.

V and J are TRBV2 and TRBJ2-7; 12 nucleotides agree with TRBD2. This CDR3 spans 16 amino acids. CDR1 is SNHLY, CDR2 FYNNEI, per germline. The ends lost 6 bases at V and 0 bases at J; junction bases unmatched: 6. The CDR3 loop reads CASRTSGSRTSYEQYF. The DNA of the CDR3 is TGTGCCAGCAGGACTAGCGGGAGCAGAACCTCCTACGAGCAGTACTTC.

The chain combines TRBV10-3 with TRBJ2-3; 7 bases line up with TRBD2. The V and J ends lost 2 bases and 5 bases, in that order; junction bases with no gene match: 10. This CDR3 spans 16 amino acids. Germline V gives CDR1 ENHRY, CDR2 SYGVKD. This CDR3 reads CAISEAPGGGEDTQYF. CDR3 coding DNA: TGTGCCATCAGTGAGGCTCCTGGCGGGGGTGAAGATACGCAGTATTTT.

CDR3 coding DNA: TGTGCCAGTAGTGTAGCTACCTACAATGAGCAGTTCTTC. It encodes CASSVATYNEQFF. The chain employs TRBV19 and TRBJ2-1, with no clear D. This CDR3 is 13 amino acids long. The germline V gene encodes CDR1 LNHDA and CDR2 SQIVND (reference sequence). V was clipped by 5 bases and J by 2 bases, with 7 bases between them.

The rearrangement joins TRBV13 to TRBJ2-5; 8 positions agree with TRBD2. Germline CDR1 reads PRHDT; CDR2 reads FYEKMQ (reference sequence). Trimming took 6 bases from V and 4 from J; bases not matched to a gene: 7. The CDR3 covers 14 residues. CDR3 in DNA: TGTGCCAGCAGGCCAAGCGGGAGAGCAGAGACCCAGTACTTC. Translating gives CASRPSGRAETQYF. The entire variable domain, with the rest obtained from reference TRBV13 and TRBJ2-5, is as follows: AAGVIQSPRHLIKEKRETATLKCYPIPRHDTVYWYQQGPGQDPQFLISFYEKMQSDKGSIPDRFSAQQFSDYHSELNMSSLELGDSALYFCASRPSGRAETQYFGPGTRLLVL.

The genes are TRBV30 and TRBJ2-7, with 8 bases identical to TRBD2. The germline gives CDR1 GTSNPN, CDR2 SVGIG (reference sequence). V gave up 0 bases and J gave up 2 bases; unmatched junction bases: 3. The length of the CDR3 is 14 residues. The CDR3 DNA reads TGTGCCTGGAGTGTAAGCGGGAGAACCTACGAGCAGTACTTC. This sequence encodes CAWSVSGRTYEQYF.

Of note for this clone: Mismatch with germline at one junction end may stem from a read error. The chain uses TRBV6-2 or TRBV6-3 and TRBJ2-3, with TRBD2 as a possible D gene (5 bases). Germline V gene data show CDR1 as MNHEY and CDR2 as SVGEGT. The CDR3 covers 16 residues. The CDR3 DNA reads TGTGCCAGCAGTGACTCACTCGGCCTAGGAGGAGATACGCAGTATTTT. This encodes CASSDSLGLGGDTQYF.

This clone has only one observation. V and J are TRBV4-2 and TRBJ2-1, with D possibly matching TRBD2 (6 bases). CDR1 is LGHNA, CDR2 YNFKEQ, per germline. V was shortened by 0 bases and J by 5 bases, with 11 bases between the two germline ends. The CDR3 covers 15 residues. The CDR3 sequence is CASSQESLADNEQFF. The CDR3 DNA reads TGTGCCAGCAGCCAAGAATCATTAGCGGACAATGAGCAGTTCTTC.

The chain employs TRBV5-6 and TRBJ1-1, with a possible D match to TRBD1 (6 bases). Germline CDR1 reads SGHDT; CDR2 reads YYEEEE. This CDR3 has 11 residues. Trimming shortened V by 4 bases and J by 11 bases, and 12 bases separated the two germline ends. The CDR3 spells CASSQQGKAFF. DNA for the CDR3: TGTGCCAGCAGCCAACAGGGTAAGGCTTTCTTT.

A few counts support this clone. The chain employs TRBV28 and TRBJ2-7; TRBD1 or TRBD2 may be the D gene (6 bases each). The germline CDR1 and CDR2 sequences are MDHEN and SYDVKM. The CDR3 length is 15 residues. V shed 2 bases and J shed 6 bases, with 17 bases lying between them. CDR3 sequence: CASSLGILGGSEQYF. CDR3 nucleotide sequence: TGTGCCAGCAGTTTAGGGATCCTCGGGGGCAGCGAGCAGTACTTC.

V gene TRBV19 combines with J gene TRBJ1-6, with TRBD1 matching over 7 bases. The junction had 5 bases not matched to a gene; V was cut back by 6 bases and J by 9 bases. Looked up from germline, CDR1 is LNHDA and CDR2 is SQIVND (reference sequence). This CDR3 contains 13 residues. The CDR3 spells CASSVTGRSPLHF. CDR3 in DNA: TGTGCCAGTAGCGTGACAGGGCGTTCACCCCTCCACTTT.

This clone was counted once. This rearrangement joins TRBV25-1 to TRBJ2-1; the match to TRBD2 covers 11 bases. The CDR3 covers 16 residues. V lost 4 bases and J lost 9; bases outside the gene matches: 11. Germline CDR1 reads MGHDK; CDR2 reads SYGVNS. The CDR3 DNA follows: TGTGCCAGCAGTGCTATAGCGGGAGGGCCTTCTGGTGAGCAGTTCTTC. Encoded protein: CASSAIAGGPSGEQFF. Together with reference TRBV25-1 and TRBJ2-1, the CDR3 gives the full variable domain: EADIYQTPRYLVIGTGKKITLECSQTMGHDKMYWYQQDPGMELHLIHYSYGVNSTEKGDLSSESTVSRIRTEHFPLTLESARPSHTSQYLCASSAIAGGPSGEQFFGPGTRLTVL.

The rearrangement joins TRBV6-5 to TRBJ1-3, with a weak D call TRBD1 (5 bases). V gave up 6 bases and J gave up 0 bases, with 9 bases separating them. CDR1 is MNHEY and CDR2 is SVGAGI in the germline V gene. The CDR3 is made up of 14 amino acids. CDR3 coding DNA: TGTGCCAGCAGGCTTGGGGGCTCTGGAAACACCATATATTTT. Translation gives CASRLGGSGNTIYF.

V gene TRBV9 combines with J gene TRBJ1-2; 10 bases are a match to TRBD1. Germline V gene sequence: CDR1 SGDLS, CDR2 YYNGEE. Trimming at V came to 2 bases and at J to 4 bases, leaving 5 bases not matched to a gene. The CDR3 spans 15 residues. Here the CDR3 DNA reads TGTGCCAGCAGCGTGGGACAGGGGCTCACCTATGGCTACACCTTC. Encoded protein: CASSVGQGLTYGYTF.

The chain joins TRBV12-3 or TRBV12-4 to TRBJ2-5; TRBD1 might be the D (6 bases). The germline V and J ends were trimmed by 4 bases and 5 bases, with 8 bases remaining between them. CDR3 length equals 12 residues. As DNA, the CDR3 is TGTGCCAGCAGTTACGACAGGGAGACCCAGTACTTC. It is translated as CASSYDRETQYF.

This rearrangement joins TRBV11-2 to TRBJ2-7, with 10 bases fitting TRBD1. The CDR3 covers 16 residues. Germline V gives CDR1 SGHAT, CDR2 FQNNGV. Trimming cost V 5 bases and J 3 bases; bases outside gene matches: 10. The CDR3 DNA reads as TGTGCCAGCAGCCCCCTGGGGAGGACAGGGGGCTACGAGCAGTACTTC. This sequence encodes CASSPLGRTGGYEQYF.

The gene calls are TRBV2 and TRBJ2-7; D gene uncertain. This CDR3 is 14 amino acids long. The ends were cut back, 3 bases at V and 7 bases at J, with 16 bases in the middle. The V gene's germline CDR1 is SNHLY and CDR2 FYNNEI. The CDR3 sequence: CASSEMVVSGEQYF. CDR3 coding DNA: TGTGCCAGCAGTGAGATGGTGGTTTCTGGGGAGCAGTACTTC. Supplemented by reference TRBV2 and TRBJ2-7, the full variable domain reads EPEVTQTPSHQVTQMGQEVILRCVPISNHLYFYWYRQILGQKVEFLVSFYNNEISEKSEIFDDQFSVERPDGSNFTLKIRSTKLEDSAMYFCASSEMVVSGEQYFGPGTRLTVT.

The chain carries TRBV3-1 (or the pseudogene TRBV3-2) and TRBJ1-4; D possibly corresponds to TRBD1 (6 bases). This CDR3 is built from 16 residues. Germline V CDR1 and CDR2: LGHDT, YNNKEL (reference sequence). Trimming took off 2 bases at V and 6 bases at J, with 16 bases between the two ends. CDR3 region: CASSQKTQGGDEKLFF. CDR3 DNA: TGTGCCAGCAGCCAAAAAACACAGGGCGGGGATGAAAAACTGTTTTTT.

In its sample, this clone was seen once. This chain joins TRBV28 and TRBJ2-5, with 14 bases lining up with TRBD2. Trimming cost V 4 bases and J 4 bases; bases outside gene matches: 5. Germline V gene lookup returns CDR1 MDHEN and CDR2 SYDVKM. CDR3 length: 16 residues. The CDR3 region is CASSSRLAGGRETQYF. In DNA, the CDR3 is TGTGCCAGCAGTTCTCGACTAGCGGGGGGGCGAGAGACCCAGTACTTC.

The CDR3 sequence: CASSPVWSGNTEAFF. CDR3 bases: TGTGCCAGCTCACCAGTCTGGTCGGGGAACACTGAAGCTTTCTTT. This rearrangement joins TRBV18 to TRBJ1-1; no reliable D call. Per the germline V gene, CDR1 is KGHSH and CDR2 is LQKENI. CDR3 length equals 15 residues. Trimming left V 2 bases short and J 1 base short, with 11 bases between.

DNA for the CDR3: TGTGCCAGCAGTCCACTAGCGGGTAACGCCGGGGAGCTGTTTTTT. It encodes CASSPLAGNAGELFF. The chain carries TRBV27 and TRBJ2-2; 9 nucleotides line up with TRBD2. There are 15 residues in the CDR3. The V gene end was trimmed by 5 bases and the J gene end by 6 bases; junction bases not matched to a gene: 7. The germline V gene encodes CDR1 MNHEY and CDR2 SMNVEV (reference sequence).

The rearrangement uses TRBV3-1 (or the pseudogene TRBV3-2) and TRBJ1-2; 10 nucleotides line up with TRBD1. The ends lost 1 base at V and 10 bases at J; junction bases unmatched: 6. CDR3 length: 14 residues. Germline CDR1 and CDR2: LGHDT and YNNKEL (reference sequence). The CDR3 region has the DNA TGTGCCAGCAGCCAAGGGGGGACAGGGGAGGACTACACCTTC. Translating it yields CASSQGGTGEDYTF.

This chain uses TRBV28 with TRBJ2-4; possibly TRBD2 for D (7 bases). CDR1 and CDR2 from the germline V gene are MDHEN and SYDVKM. The CDR3 runs 18 residues. V gave up 4 bases and J gave up 0 bases, with 19 bases separating them. CDR3 sequence reads: CASSWTAGAGLAKNIQYF. The CDR3, as DNA: TGTGCCAGCAGTTGGACCGCGGGGGCAGGACTAGCCAAAAACATTCAGTACTTC.

This clone was seen once. For the CDR3, the DNA is TGTGCCAGCAGTCCTACACCGGGGGGCACGAACACCGGGGAGCTGTTTTTT. The encoded protein is CASSPTPGGTNTGELFF. The V and J genes are TRBV7-8 and TRBJ2-2; D may be TRBD2 (7 bases). Trimming pared 6 bases from V and 0 bases from J, leaving 17 bases between. Germline CDR1 SGHVS, CDR2 FQNEAQ. CDR3 size: 17 residues.

As DNA, the CDR3 is TGTGCCAGCAGTCTCGGGACTAGCGGGAGGGTTGAGCAGTTCTTC. This translates into CASSLGTSGRVEQFF. J is TRBJ2-1 and V is TRBV27; 16 nucleotides agree with TRBD2. Per the germline V gene, CDR1 is MNHEY and CDR2 is SMNVEV (reference sequence). Trimming cost V 5 bases and J 9 bases; bases outside gene matches: 4. This CDR3 has 15 residues.

The chain links TRBV7-2 to TRBJ1-1; tentatively, D is TRBD1 (6 bases). Looked up from germline, CDR1 is SGHTA and CDR2 is FQGNSA. Trimming pared 5 bases from V and 2 bases from J, leaving 12 bases between. The CDR3 runs 14 residues. As DNA, the CDR3 is TGTGCCAGCAGCCTGCTACAGGGTAACACTGAAGCTTTCTTT. This gives the protein CASSLLQGNTEAFF. The full variable domain, with the rest looked up from reference TRBV7-2 and TRBJ1-1, is GAGVSQSPSNKVTEKGKDVELRCDPISGHTALYWYRQSLGQGLEFLIYFQGNSAPDKSGLPSDRFSAERTGGSVSTLTIQRTQQEDSAVYLCASSLLQGNTEAFFGQGTRLTVV.

This sequence joins TRBV27 and TRBJ1-6; D remains unclear. Germline V gene data show CDR1 as MNHEY and CDR2 as SMNVEV (reference sequence). The CDR3 totals 16 residues. V was shortened by 1 base and J by 2 bases, with 9 bases between the two germline ends. Here the CDR3 reads CASSLYGRTYNSPLHF. The DNA for the CDR3 is TGTGCCAGCAGTTTATACGGGAGAACCTATAATTCACCCCTCCACTTT.